These 28 T cell receptor beta chains were all obtained from the same sample, sequenced in a study of blood T cells in healthy people across ages. Then a second PCR, running roughly 6 to 12 cycles, was carried out with a sample-barcoded 5' primer and a J-beta primer mix. TCRdb itself ran the 5' RACE reads through MiXCR, one entry per CDR3 protein. In the table there are 700,000 to 850,000 distinct CDR3 sequences, roughly 34% of which are singletons. The sample was blood. Receptors were obtained from a man between 18 and 35 years old in good health.

Only a few counts were recorded for this clonotype. V is TRBV4-3 and J is TRBJ2-5; TRBD2 matches 7 bases. Germline V gives CDR1 LGHNA, CDR2 YSLEER. The V and J ends lost 0 bases and 2 bases, in that order; junction bases with no gene match: 3. The CDR3 spans 15 residues. In nucleotides, the CDR3 is TGCGCCAGCAGCCAAGATTGGGAGGGACAAGAGACCCAGTACTTC. Its protein product is CASSQDWEGQETQYF.

The V call is TRBV25-1, the J call TRBJ2-7; 8 nucleotides match TRBD1. V shed 5 bases and J 6 bases; nucleotides not matched to a gene: 12. Germline values: CDR1 MGHDK, CDR2 SYGVNS. The CDR3 is made up of 15 amino acids. The CDR3 reads CASSPGDRGVGEQYF. As DNA, the CDR3 is TGTGCCAGCAGTCCCGGCGACAGGGGAGTAGGCGAGCAGTACTTC.

This clonotype was observed many times. The J gene is TRBJ2-3, the V gene TRBV6-2 or TRBV6-3; TRBD2 matches at 8 bases. CDR1 and CDR2 (germline): MNHEY, SVGEGT. The CDR3 totals 14 residues. Trimming cost V 2 bases and J 2 bases; bases outside gene matches: 0. The CDR3 spells CASSYGLATDTQYF. In DNA form, the CDR3 reads TGTGCCAGCAGTTACGGACTAGCCACAGATACGCAGTATTTT.

This clonotype came up a few times. The chain carries TRBV12-3 or TRBV12-4 and TRBJ2-5; 10 positions agree with TRBD2. CDR3 length equals 15 residues. J lost 4 bases, V lost 2 bases, and 4 bases had no gene match. CDR3 residues: CASSLLAGAGETQYF. The CDR3 region has the DNA TGTGCCAGCAGTTTACTAGCGGGGGCAGGAGAGACCCAGTACTTC.

This clonotype has only a few counts. The chain employs TRBV7-9 and TRBJ2-7; D perhaps matches TRBD2 (5 bases). Germline V gene lookup returns CDR1 SEHNR and CDR2 FQNEAQ (reference sequence). The V end lost 5 bases, the J end lost 2 bases, and 13 bases lay between the germline ends. This CDR3 is 14 amino acids long. In nucleotides, the CDR3 is TGTGCCAGCAGCACCGGGATACCCCCCTACGAGCAGTACTTC. This codes for CASSTGIPPYEQYF. Filled out from reference TRBV7-9 and TRBJ2-7, the complete variable domain reads DTGVSQNPRHKITKRGQNVTFRCDPISEHNRLYWYRQTLGQGPEFLTYFQNEAQLEKSRLLSDRFSAERPKGSFSTLEIQRTEQGDSAMYLCASSTGIPPYEQYFGPGTRLTVT.

This clonotype was seen a few times. The rearrangement uses TRBV20-1 and TRBJ1-1; tentatively, D is TRBD1 (6 bases). Germline CDR1 reads DFQATT; CDR2 reads SNEGSKA (reference sequence). This CDR3 is 12 amino acids long. Written as DNA, the CDR3 is TGCATTCAGGGGCGGGGGAACACTGAAGCTTTCTTT. Protein product: CIQGRGNTEAFF.

This chain uses TRBV28 with TRBJ2-5, with D tentatively TRBD2 (6 bases). Germline V gives CDR1 MDHEN, CDR2 SYDVKM. This CDR3 is built from 14 residues. V was cut by 5 bases and J by 1 base, with 11 bases left in between. CDR3 sequence reads: CASSPREIQETQYF. The CDR3 bases are TGTGCCAGCAGTCCACGGGAGATCCAAGAGACCCAGTACTTC.

This rearrangement joins TRBV10-2 to TRBJ1-1; D is perhaps TRBD1 (5 bases). This CDR3 is 14 amino acids long. Deletions cut 2 bases from V and 5 bases from J, with 12 bases between. Germline-derived CDR1 and CDR2 are WSHSY and SAAADI. CDR3 sequence reads: CASSEMGRVTEAFF. The CDR3 DNA reads as TGCGCCAGCAGTGAGATGGGCAGGGTGACTGAAGCTTTCTTT.

About this clonotype: A much larger clone differs from this one at a single base, so this may be a read error. The V gene is TRBV12-3 or TRBV12-4, the J gene TRBJ2-1, with 13 bases fitting TRBD2. V was pared by 7 bases and J by 13 bases, with 13 bases of the junction left unmatched. This CDR3 has 15 amino acids. CDR3 protein: CASNPGLAGRETQFF. The CDR3 bases are TGTGCCAGCAATCCGGGACTAGCGGGGAGGGAGACCCAGTTCTTC.

This chain joins TRBV14 and TRBJ1-1; weak D call: TRBD1 (6 bases). CDR1 is SGHDN and CDR2 is FVKESK in the germline V gene. Trimming cost V 7 bases and J 3 bases, with 12 bases left between them. The CDR3 is made up of 13 amino acids. The CDR3 nucleotides are TGTGCCAGCACTAGGGGGATACACACTGAAGCTTTCTTT. Translation gives CASTRGIHTEAFF.

This clonotype was counted a few times. The chain carries TRBV25-1 and TRBJ2-1; TRBD2 matches at 8 bases. The CDR3 totals 13 residues. J lost 8 bases, V lost 5 bases, and 5 bases had no gene match. Germline V gene data show CDR1 as MGHDK and CDR2 as SYGVNS. The CDR3 sequence is CASSLRGGYEQFF. The CDR3 region has the DNA TGTGCCAGCAGTCTCCGGGGGGGGTATGAGCAGTTCTTC. Supplemented by reference TRBV25-1 and TRBJ2-1, the full variable domain reads EADIYQTPRYLVIGTGKKITLECSQTMGHDKMYWYQQDPGMELHLIHYSYGVNSTEKGDLSSESTVSRIRTEHFPLTLESARPSHTSQYLCASSLRGGYEQFFGPGTRLTVL.

This clonotype has only a few counts. The V gene is TRBV27, the J gene TRBJ2-1, with D tentatively TRBD1 or TRBD2 (5 bases each). Trimming took 7 bases from V and 5 from J, leaving 15 bases between them. Germline V gives CDR1 MNHEY, CDR2 SMNVEV (reference sequence). The CDR3 runs to 14 residues. The DNA of the CDR3 is TGTGCCAGCAACCCCTGGGGGTTCAACAATGAGCAGTTCTTC. This sequence encodes CASNPWGFNNEQFF.

The chain carries TRBV20-1 and TRBJ2-2; possible D gene TRBD2, 6 bases. This CDR3 contains 13 residues. V shed 3 bases and J shed 4 bases, with 9 bases lying between them. CDR1 is DFQATT and CDR2 is SNEGSKA in the germline V gene (reference sequence). CDR3 amino acids: CSASGEVTGELFF. As DNA, the CDR3 is TGCAGTGCTAGCGGGGAGGTCACCGGGGAGCTGTTTTTT.

This chain connects TRBV9 to TRBJ2-1; the match to TRBD2 covers 9 bases. J lost 7 bases, V lost 0 bases, and 8 bases had no gene match. The length of the CDR3 is 16 residues. The V gene's germline CDR1 is SGDLS and CDR2 YYNGEE. This CDR3 reads CASSVGRGGLRNEQFF. In nucleotides, the CDR3 is TGTGCCAGCAGCGTAGGGCGGGGGGGCCTCCGAAATGAGCAGTTCTTC.

This clonotype was picked up a small number of times. The CDR3 spells CASSQASGGADTQYF. The CDR3 DNA sequence: TGCGCCAGCAGCCAAGCGTCAGGGGGCGCAGATACGCAGTATTTT. The J gene is TRBJ2-3, the V gene TRBV4-1, with 8 bases lining up with TRBD1. CDR1 MGHRA and CDR2 YSYEKL come from the germline V gene. V was clipped by 1 base and J by 4 bases; unmatched bases: 4. The CDR3 is made up of 15 amino acids.

In its sample, this clonotype was seen many times. The CDR3 region has the DNA TGCGCCAGCAGCCAAGGGACTAGCGGGACCATGAGGAATGAGCAGTTCTTC. It translates to CASSQGTSGTMRNEQFF. The chain is built from TRBV4-1 and TRBJ2-1; 12 nucleotides align to TRBD2. Per germline, CDR1 MGHRA and CDR2 YSYEKL. V trimming: 1 base; J trimming: 7 bases; junction bases outside the gene matches: 8. The CDR3 totals 17 residues.

This clonotype turned up a few times. The chain is built from TRBV5-5 and TRBJ1-4; D is ambiguous. The CDR3 sequence is 13 residues long. CDR1 and CDR2 from the germline V gene are SGHKS and YYEKEE (reference sequence). Trimming left V 1 base short and J 7 bases short, with 8 bases between. In DNA, the CDR3 is TGTGCCAGCAGCTTGCCAACCGGTGAAAAACTGTTTTTT. Encoded protein: CASSLPTGEKLFF.

The chain links TRBV20-1 to TRBJ2-5; 13 nucleotides match TRBD2. The J call may not be correct, given that the DNA end is closer to TRBJ2-7. This CDR3 contains 15 residues. CDR1 and CDR2 from the germline V gene are DFQATT and SNEGSKA (reference sequence). In DNA, the CDR3 is TGCAGTGCAGTAGAGACTAGCGGGGGGCCTTACGAGCAGTACTTC. Its protein product is CSAVETSGGPYEQYF.

In regard to this clonotype: One end of the junction varies from germline; a read error may be responsible. The chain combines TRBV5-4 with TRBJ2-5, with D possibly TRBD2 on 5 matching bases. Germline CDR1 reads SGHNT; CDR2 reads YYREEE (reference sequence). This CDR3 comprises 13 residues. CDR3 sequence: CASSEGWGETQDF. The CDR3 nucleotides read TGTGCCAGCAGCGAAGGGTGGGGAGAGACCCAGGACTTC.

This clonotype was counted only a few times. This chain joins TRBV12-3 or TRBV12-4 and TRBJ2-5; 7 bases are shared with TRBD1. The CDR3 has 17 residues. V gave up 5 bases and J gave up 4 bases; unmatched junction bases: 16. The CDR3 DNA follows: TGTGCCAGCAGTACTTACCCGGGACAGTCACCAAGAGAGACCCAGTACTTC. Its protein is CASSTYPGQSPRETQYF.

The chain is built from TRBV4-3 and TRBJ2-3, with D tentatively TRBD1 or TRBD2 (7 bases each). V dropped 2 bases and J dropped 6 bases, with 12 bases sitting between them. Germline values: CDR1 LGHNA, CDR2 YSLEER. CDR3 length: 14 residues. The CDR3 coding sequence is TGCGCCAGCAGCCAATCCAGGGGGGGGGATACGCAGTATTTT. This encodes CASSQSRGGDTQYF.

This clonotype was seen ten or more times. The chain couples TRBV6-5 to TRBJ2-3; tentatively, D is TRBD1 (6 bases). V dropped 6 bases and J dropped 4 bases, with 14 bases sitting between them. The CDR3 contains 14 residues. Germline CDR1 is MNHEY and CDR2 is SVGAGI. The CDR3 protein is CASRLQGRPDTQYF. CDR3 in DNA: TGTGCCAGCAGGCTTCAGGGGCGTCCAGATACGCAGTATTTT.

This clonotype was observed a handful of times. The rearrangement uses TRBV27 and TRBJ1-5; D is undetermined. This CDR3 has 14 residues. The germline V gene encodes CDR1 MNHEY and CDR2 SMNVEV (reference sequence). V gave up 8 bases and J gave up 6 bases, with 17 bases separating them. CDR3 loop: CASGQNLVGQPQHF. The DNA for the CDR3 is TGTGCCAGCGGCCAGAACCTGGTGGGTCAGCCCCAGCATTTT.

There are a few counts of this clonotype. The chain recombines TRBV28 with TRBJ2-7, with D perhaps matching TRBD1 or TRBD2 (6 bases each). Deletions cut 7 bases from V and 2 bases from J, with 12 bases between. This CDR3 contains 13 residues. Germline CDR1 is MDHEN and CDR2 is SYDVKM. CDR3 sequence reads: CASTAGQAYEQYF. CDR3 coding DNA: TGTGCCAGCACTGCGGGACAAGCCTACGAGCAGTACTTC.

The CDR3 DNA follows: TGTGCCATCAGGGAACAGGGGGGGCCGTATGGCTACACCTTC. It yields the protein CAIREQGGPYGYTF. The chain recombines TRBV10-3 with TRBJ1-2; the match to TRBD1 covers 8 bases. J lost 5 bases, V lost 6 bases, and 8 bases had no gene match. Germline V CDR1 and CDR2: ENHRY, SYGVKD. CDR3 size: 14 residues.

This clonotype was seen many times. This chain uses TRBV20-1 with TRBJ2-7, with 10 bases identical to TRBD1. The trim removed 6 bases at V and 2 bases at J, leaving 7 bases unmatched. CDR3 length equals 14 residues. Per germline, CDR1 DFQATT and CDR2 SNEGSKA (reference sequence). The CDR3 region is CSAPGDRGPYEQYF. In DNA, the CDR3 is TGCAGTGCCCCTGGAGACAGGGGGCCCTACGAGCAGTACTTC.

The genes are TRBV6-2 or TRBV6-3 and TRBJ2-1; 14 bases fit TRBD2. Losses at the gene ends were 4 bases for V and 13 bases for J; bases not matched to a gene: 15. The CDR3 is made up of 17 amino acids. Germline assignment: CDR1 MNHEY and CDR2 SVGEGT. CDR3 sequence reads: CASSLTLTSGGEETQFF. CDR3 DNA sequence: TGTGCCAGCAGTTTAACCCTGACTAGCGGGGGGGAAGAGACCCAGTTCTTC.

A few counts support this clonotype. This chain joins TRBV20-1 and TRBJ2-7; D is ambiguous. The V end lost 0 bases, the J end lost 4 bases, and 7 bases lay between the germline ends. CDR1 is DFQATT, CDR2 SNEGSKA, per germline (reference sequence). The CDR3 spans 12 residues. Here the CDR3 reads CSAREHTYEQYF. The CDR3 DNA reads as TGCAGTGCTAGAGAACACACTTACGAGCAGTACTTC.